The 8 T cell receptor beta chains presented below share a single source sample, sequenced in a study of blood T cell repertoires in COVID-19. Using immunoSEQ multiplex PCR, the repertoire was profiled, and TCRdb retains in-frame clones only, with some absent. Here the sample spans around 160,000 clones, roughly 84% being singletons. Sequenced input: PBMCs or T cells enriched from blood (not recorded which). These receptors came from a woman between 45 and 65 years old who had been exposed to COVID-19.

A single count supports this clone. The chain is built from TRBV11-2 and TRBJ1-6, with D unclear. The germline V gene has CDR1 SGHAT and CDR2 FQNNGV. The CDR3 spans 13 residues. Trimming stripped 5 bases from V and 7 bases from J, with 9 bases between. Written as DNA, the CDR3 is TGTGCCAGCAGCCCCGACACCAATTCACCCCTCCACTTT. This codes for CASSPDTNSPLHF.

The V and J genes are TRBV9 and TRBJ2-2; weak D call: TRBD1 (7 bases). The CDR3 is 14 residues long. V was clipped by 2 bases and J by 6 bases, with 11 bases between them. Per the germline V gene, CDR1 is SGDLS and CDR2 is YYNGEE. The CDR3 DNA sequence: TGTGCCAGCAGCGTTCAGGGGGGTCCCGGGGAGCTGTTTTTT. Translated, it gives CASSVQGGPGELFF.

The chain employs TRBV10-2 and TRBJ2-7, with 7 bases matching TRBD1. V was pared by 2 bases and J by 5 bases, with 12 bases of the junction left unmatched. The CDR3 sequence is 16 residues long. CDR1 is WSHSY, CDR2 SAAADI, per germline. The CDR3 reads CASSEPLQGSGHEQYF. CDR3 in DNA: TGCGCCAGCAGTGAGCCTTTACAGGGGTCCGGCCACGAGCAGTACTTC.

The rearrangement joins TRBV27 to TRBJ1-2; D might be TRBD1 (6 bases). V lost 1 base, J lost 4 bases, and 22 bases lay in between. The germline V gene has CDR1 MNHEY and CDR2 SMNVEV (reference sequence). The CDR3 is 18 residues long. CDR3 residues: CASSLYGGGGQALYGYTF. CDR3 sequence (DNA): TGTGCCAGCAGTTTATATGGGGGCGGGGGGCAGGCCCTCTATGGCTACACCTTC.

The rearrangement links TRBV5-1 to TRBJ2-3; the match to TRBD2 covers 8 bases. CDR1 and CDR2 from the germline V gene are SGHRS and YFSETQ. The ends lost 0 bases at V and 12 bases at J; junction bases unmatched: 9. CDR3 length equals 14 residues. DNA for the CDR3: TGCGCCAGCAGCTTGGCAACCGGGACTAGGGTTCAGTATTTT. Its translation: CASSLATGTRVQYF.

The rearrangement joins TRBV10-1 to TRBJ1-2; weak D call: TRBD1 (6 bases). V was trimmed by 4 bases and J by 2 bases, leaving 8 bases between them. The CDR3 is made up of 13 amino acids. CDR1 and CDR2 (germline): WNHNN, SYGVQD (reference sequence). For the CDR3, the DNA is TGCGCCAGCAGTGCGACAGGAAACTATGGCTACACCTTC. Protein sequence: CASSATGNYGYTF.

To note about this clone: A junction boundary mismatches the germline segment, possibly from a read error. The sample carries other DNA sequences with the same CDR3. The chain has TRBV19 and TRBJ2-2; 8 bases are shared with TRBD1. Germline lookup yields CDR1 LNHDA and CDR2 SQIVND (reference sequence). The CDR3 length is 16 residues. In DNA form, the CDR3 reads TGTGCCAGTAGTAACCCGGGACAGGCGAACACCGGGGAGTTGTTTTTT. It codes for CASSNPGQANTGELFF.

The V call is TRBV20-1, the J call TRBJ1-4; D gene uncertain. The CDR3 consists of 15 residues. V lost 3 bases and J 0 bases, leaving 11 bases between the germline ends. Germline lookup yields CDR1 DFQATT and CDR2 SNEGSKA (reference sequence). CDR3 amino acids: CSASGAEATNEKLFF. The DNA of the CDR3 is TGCAGTGCTAGTGGCGCCGAAGCAACTAATGAAAAACTGTTTTTT.